These 20 T cell receptor beta chains share one sample of origin, sequenced in a study of T cell repertoires in cytomegalovirus infection. One entry per CDR3 protein results from TCRdb running MiXCR on the reads. The sample holds about 220,000 distinct CDR3 sequences, about 40% seen once. These TCRs are of unknown antigen specificity. The source was CD8+ T cells from cultured PBMCs, collected from culture after CMV antigen stimulation. These receptors were taken from a human donor in good health (CMV status not recorded). Some clones in this sample may be carry-over from other donors' samples.

This rearrangement joins TRBV27 to TRBJ2-1; TRBD1 aligns across 7 bases. The germline CDR1 and CDR2 sequences are MNHEY and SMNVEV (reference sequence). Unmatched junction bases numbered 14, after V lost 5 bases and J lost 7 bases. CDR3 length: 16 amino acids. CDR3 sequence reads: CASSPPGTALGNEQFF. In DNA, the CDR3 is TGTGCCAGCAGTCCCCCCGGGACAGCCTTAGGGAATGAGCAGTTCTTC.

In this sample, this clonotype turned up many times. The rearrangement links TRBV20-1 to TRBJ2-2; 8 positions match TRBD2. The germline V gene has CDR1 DFQATT and CDR2 SNEGSKA (reference sequence). The CDR3 has 16 residues. V shed 3 bases and J 6 bases; nucleotides not matched to a gene: 12. The DNA of the CDR3 is TGCAGTGCTAGGTCTAGCGGGCCCCTTGGGGCCGGGGAGCTGTTTTTT. Translation: CSARSSGPLGAGELFF.

The rearrangement uses TRBV7-9 and TRBJ2-7; no reliable D call. This CDR3 contains 14 residues. The ends were cut back, 5 bases at V and 4 bases at J, with 15 bases in the middle. Germline lookup yields CDR1 SEHNR and CDR2 FQNEAQ (reference sequence). CDR3 loop: CASSPKDNRYEQYF. The DNA of the CDR3 is TGTGCCAGCAGCCCTAAAGATAACCGGTACGAGCAGTACTTC.

This clonotype was picked up a small number of times. This chain joins TRBV6-1 and TRBJ1-5, with a possible D match to TRBD1 (5 bases). The germline V gene encodes CDR1 MNHNS and CDR2 SASEGT. The CDR3 extends over 15 amino acids. Trimming took 5 bases from V and 1 from J, leaving 12 bases between them. The CDR3 DNA is TGTGCCAGCAGTCTCCCTGGGGACAGCAATCAGCCCCAGCATTTT. It translates to CASSLPGDSNQPQHF.

V is TRBV5-1 and J is TRBJ2-1; 13 bases agree with TRBD2. This CDR3 is built from 16 residues. The V segment lost 2 bases and the J segment 3 bases; nucleotides outside the gene matches: 2. Germline assignment: CDR1 SGHRS and CDR2 YFSETQ. The CDR3 DNA sequence: TGCGCCAGCAGCTTCGGACTAGCGGGAGTCTACAATGAGCAGTTCTTC. It codes for CASSFGLAGVYNEQFF.

The chain is built from TRBV12-3 or TRBV12-4 and TRBJ2-7, with TRBD1 matching 9 bases. The CDR3 sequence is 14 residues long. V dropped 4 bases and J dropped 6; count of bases not matched to a gene: 7. The CDR3 reads CASSSGTGIVEQYF. The CDR3 coding sequence is TGTGCCAGCAGTTCCGGGACAGGGATCGTCGAGCAGTACTTC.

This sequence joins TRBV27 and TRBJ2-7, with a tentative D call TRBD1 (6 bases). Germline lookup yields CDR1 MNHEY and CDR2 SMNVEV (reference sequence). Trimming took 3 bases from V and 2 from J, leaving 20 bases between them. The CDR3 sequence is 17 residues long. The CDR3 spells CASSLFMVQGHTYEQYF. The CDR3 DNA is TGTGCCAGCAGTTTGTTTATGGTACAGGGTCATACCTACGAGCAGTACTTC.

The chain combines TRBV27 with TRBJ1-3, with D unclear. Germline V gene sequence: CDR1 MNHEY, CDR2 SMNVEV (reference sequence). The CDR3 is 15 amino acids. The ends were cut back, 6 bases at V and 0 bases at J, with 12 bases in the middle. The CDR3 sequence: CASRDGRSSGNTIYF. The CDR3 coding sequence is TGTGCCAGCAGAGACGGCAGGAGCTCTGGAAACACCATATATTTT.

The chain couples TRBV7-8 to TRBJ1-5, with D possibly TRBD1 on 6 matching bases. The CDR3 totals 14 residues. Germline V gene lookup returns CDR1 SGHVS and CDR2 FQNEAQ. Trimming removed 5 bases at V and 7 bases at J, with 15 bases between. The CDR3 sequence: CASSLRQVHQPQHF. CDR3 sequence (DNA): TGTGCCAGCAGCCTGCGACAGGTTCACCAGCCCCAGCATTTT.

About this clonotype itself: The junction and the germline gene differ at one end; a read error may be behind it. V usage is TRBV7-6 and J usage is TRBJ2-3, with TRBD2 matching 8 bases. Per germline, CDR1 SGHVS and CDR2 FNYEAQ. The CDR3 loop spans 15 amino acids. In nucleotides, the CDR3 is TGTGCCAGAAGCTTAGCGATCGGGGGGGGGGATACGCAGTATTTT. This codes for CARSLAIGGGDTQYF.

The chain joins TRBV28 to TRBJ1-1; a possible D gene is TRBD1 (5 bases). The V and J ends lost 1 base and 1 base respectively, with 19 bases between them. The CDR3 sequence is 18 residues long. Germline V CDR1 and CDR2: MDHEN, SYDVKM. For the CDR3, the DNA is TGTGCCAGCAGTTTATATGCGGCACTGGGTGGGGGGAACACTGAAGCTTTCTTT. It translates to CASSLYAALGGGNTEAFF.

The chain has TRBV24-1 and TRBJ2-3; 8 positions agree with TRBD1. This CDR3 has 15 amino acids. V shed 4 bases, J shed 2 bases, and the junction held 4 bases outside the gene matches. Germline loops: CDR1 KGHDR, CDR2 SFDVKD. The DNA of the CDR3 is TGTGCCACCAGTGACCGGGACAGGAACACAGATACGCAGTATTTT. Its protein product is CATSDRDRNTDTQYF.

The chain joins TRBV30 to TRBJ2-6; weak D call: TRBD1 (6 bases). The CDR3 loop spans 14 amino acids. In germline, CDR1 is GTSNPN, CDR2 SVGIG (reference sequence). V was clipped by 2 bases and J by 3 bases, with 8 bases between them. The CDR3 region is CAWSQGRGANVLTF. The CDR3 DNA sequence: TGTGCCTGGAGTCAGGGGCGTGGGGCCAACGTCCTGACTTTC.

This rearrangement joins TRBV2 to TRBJ1-5; 10 bases are shared with TRBD1. The CDR3 spans 15 residues. The V gene end was trimmed by 3 bases and the J gene end by 6 bases; junction bases not matched to a gene: 5. From germline, CDR1 is SNHLY and CDR2 FYNNEI. The chain's CDR3 is CASSDPGQGSQPQHF. The CDR3 bases are TGTGCCAGCAGTGACCCGGGACAGGGGAGTCAGCCCCAGCATTTT. The whole variable domain, filled in from reference TRBV2 and TRBJ1-5, reads EPEVTQTPSHQVTQMGQEVILRCVPISNHLYFYWYRQILGQKVEFLVSFYNNEISEKSEIFDDQFSVERPDGSNFTLKIRSTKLEDSAMYFCASSDPGQGSQPQHFGDGTRLSIL.

This chain connects TRBV27 to TRBJ1-5, with D uncertain. Germline V gene sequence: CDR1 MNHEY, CDR2 SMNVEV (reference sequence). The CDR3 has 11 amino acids. CDR3 coding DNA: TGTGTATCCGGGAGGAACAGCCCCCAGCATTTT. Translated, it gives CVSGRNSPQHF.

This clonotype has just a few counts. The chain links TRBV7-3 to TRBJ2-3; 9 nucleotides line up with TRBD2. The CDR3 runs 15 residues. V was clipped by 5 bases and J by 0 bases; unmatched bases: 3. Germline V gene data show CDR1 as SGHTA and CDR2 as FQGTGA. The CDR3 DNA is TGTGCCAGCAGCGCTAGCGGGGCCAGCACAGATACGCAGTATTTT. Amino acid sequence: CASSASGASTDTQYF.

This chain links TRBV29-1 with TRBJ2-1; D possibly corresponds to TRBD2 (6 bases). The CDR3 length is 13 residues. The ends were cut back, 1 base at V and 4 bases at J, with 8 bases in the middle. Germline V gene sequence: CDR1 SQVTM, CDR2 ANQGSEA. As DNA, the CDR3 is TGCAGCGTTGAAGCTAGCGTATACAATGAGCAGTTCTTC. Protein: CSVEASVYNEQFF.

V usage is TRBV19 and J usage is TRBJ1-2; the D is unclear. The germline gives CDR1 LNHDA, CDR2 SQIVND (reference sequence). The CDR3 contains 13 residues. Trimming removed 6 bases at V and 2 bases at J, with 10 bases between. CDR3 residues: CASRNTENYGYTF. DNA of the CDR3: TGTGCCAGTAGGAATACAGAAAACTATGGCTACACCTTC.

J is TRBJ1-3 and V is TRBV2; D is ambiguous. V was shortened by 10 bases and J by 0 bases, with 19 bases between the two germline ends. CDR3 length: 16 residues. CDR1 and CDR2 (germline): SNHLY, FYNNEI. The CDR3 spells CATITGQVTSGNTIYF. CDR3 sequence (DNA): TGTGCCACGATTACTGGGCAGGTGACCTCTGGAAACACCATATATTTT.

The chain couples TRBV12-3 or TRBV12-4 to TRBJ2-1; D remains ambiguous. The length of the CDR3 is 15 residues. Trimming left V 3 bases short and J 0 bases short, with 9 bases between. CDR3 region: CASSLIRSSYNEQFF. The DNA for the CDR3 is TGTGCCAGCAGTTTGATCCGGAGCTCCTACAATGAGCAGTTCTTC.